The entry that follows covers one T cell receptor (beta chain) sequence. Its antigen is not known. The junction departs from the called germline gene at one end, perhaps through a read error. The sample originates from a study of T cell clonotyping in hematopoietic cell transplantation. There are 13 residues in the CDR3. Per germline, CDR1 LGHNA and CDR2 YSLEER. Clones were read by immunoSEQ multiplex PCR, and TCRdb kept only the in-frame ones, dropping some. The sample has roughly 28,000 clones, 85% to 95% seen once; the top ten hold around 2.4%. Overall study findings and caveats: Higher Inverse Simpson Index values in graft donor and pretransplant recipient predicted broader posttransplant TCR diversity.

Time point denoted: recipient sample about 28 days before transplant, after cytoreduction. This sequence was found in a man over 45 with acute myeloid leukemia. Some clones in this sample may be carry-over from other donors' samples. The sequenced sample was peripheral blood mononuclear cells, obtained before stem cell transplant. This chain links TRBV4-3 with TRBJ1-2; D perhaps matches TRBD1 (5 bases). CDR3 in amino acids: CASSQRSYRGAVF. CDR3 nucleotide sequence: TGCGCCAGCAGCCAGAGAAGCTATCGGGGCGCTGTCTTC.